The entry below gives a single TCR beta chain sequence along with its context. With baseline, cycle 4 day 1, and cycle 7 day 1 as timepoints, blood was sampled. This specimen belongs to a study of OX40 agonist ivuxolimab in advanced cancers. Study in general: The treatment was a fully human IgG2 OX40 agonist, ivuxolimab. Antecedent anti-PD-1, anti-PD-L1 or anti-CTLA-4 therapy was permissible, with under 50% having received some. Partial responses were seen in three patients, one with hepatocellular carcinoma and two with cutaneous melanoma.

Assay used: immunoSEQ multiplex PCR; TCRdb lists only in-frame clones, some missing. The profile shows under 95,000 clones, around 90% of them singletons. The TCR originated in an adult with an advanced solid tumor such as melanoma, head and neck, liver or kidney cancer. This material consisted of CD4+ or CD8+ T cells sorted from blood, taken in a trial of the OX40 agonist ivuxolimab.

The CDR3 bases are TGCAGTGATGGGGTTACAGATACGCAGTATTTT. Encoded protein: CSDGVTDTQYF. The rearrangement uses TRBV20-1 and TRBJ2-3, with no clear D. V was clipped by 7 bases and J by 3 bases, with 8 bases between them. The CDR3 spans 11 residues. CDR1 and CDR2 (germline): DFQATT, SNEGSKA (reference sequence).